The clone carrying this T cell receptor (beta chain) turned up a few times. This sample was taken from a study of high-grade serous ovarian cancer treatment subgroups. Tumor samples were obtained before definitive surgery or chemotherapy. Per germline, CDR1 SGHDN and CDR2 FVKESK. This CDR3 comprises 14 residues. V was trimmed by 1 base and J by 3 bases, leaving 9 bases between them. Clones were sequenced by immunoSEQ multiplex PCR, and TCRdb holds only the in-frame ones, with some missing. The sample carries some 27,000 clones, roughly four fifths recorded once. The chain has TRBV14 and TRBJ2-5; D tentatively reads TRBD1 or TRBD2 (5 bases each). Input material: tumor tissue. This TCR was recovered from a human donor with high-grade serous ovarian cancer. CDR3 region: CASSQAGTEETQYF. DNA of the CDR3: TGTGCCAGCAGCCAAGCGGGGACCGAAGAGACCCAGTACTTC.